This T cell receptor (beta chain) emerged from a study of T cell clonality in common variable immunodeficiency. This clone was observed at least ten times. Its matching antigen is unknown. The read ends 3 residues before the CDR3 terminus; that terminus is restored from the germline J gene. General study results and limits: Compared with controls, CVID subjects had fewer shared TCRbeta clones. Links between repertoire features and CVID complications were heterogeneity-limited.

CVID and control samples used equivalent genomic DNA input. TCRdb's table, derived via immunoSEQ multiplex PCR, lists solely in-frame clones and lacks some. The sample contains roughly 34,000 clones, none of them singletons. The germline V gene has CDR1 SEHNR and CDR2 FQNEAQ (reference sequence). CDR3 length: 14 amino acids. Trimming stripped 1 base from V and 5 bases from J, with 12 bases between. Both groups were predominantly of Caucasian heritage. The V and J genes are TRBV7-9 and TRBJ2-7, with a tentative D call TRBD1 (5 bases). The sequencing sample was made of peripheral blood mononuclear cells. The receptor's source is a person aged 18-69 years in good health. The CDR3 loop is CASSLGSGFHEQYF. CDR3 bases read: TGTGCCAGCAGCTTAGGGTCAGGGTTCCACGAG.